The clone carrying this T cell receptor beta chain was recorded only once. This sample was included in a study of blood T cell repertoires in COVID-19. About the research overall: Samples taken during acute and convalescent COVID-19 were collected in the United States, Italy and Spain. T cells, B-cell-depleted T cells, or PBMCs provided the cDNA or gDNA that served as material.

CDR3 length: 15 residues. Trimming took 1 base from V and 7 from J; bases not matched to a gene: 6. Germline CDR1 is MGHDK and CDR2 is SYGVNS. In the authors' workflow: Amplification with reference gene primers provided the estimates of nucleated cell counts. The protocol was immunoSEQ multiplex PCR, while the TCRdb copy is restricted to in-frame clones and leaves out a portion. V and J calls and clone size come straight from that table; D and trimming were deduced from the DNA. The table includes over 110,000 clones, about 87% detected once. This clonotype was sampled from a human donor in a cohort sampled during active COVID-19. The sequencing input was peripheral blood. This chain uses TRBV25-1 with TRBJ2-1, with TRBD1 matching over 8 bases. The CDR3 nucleotides are TGTGCCAGCAGTGAATTAGGGACAGGCCTAAATGAGCAGTTCTTC. This sequence encodes CASSELGTGLNEQFF.